This T cell receptor (beta chain) was found in a study of T cell repertoires in cytomegalovirus infection. Study-level information: Peptides in the study included HLA-C-restricted and HLA-B-restricted CMV epitopes. TCR beta signatures that were public indicated CMV infection and matching HLA type. Study-level findings and limits: CMV-specific TCR beta clonotypes restricted by HLA-C were the ones dominating the ex vivo response. Cumulative frequency of public TCR beta families picked out carriers of CMV plus the relevant HLA.

TCRdb independently ran MiXCR on the reads; one entry per CDR3 protein. In the table there are 84,000 or so distinct CDR3 sequences, 40% to 50% of which are singletons. The V gene's germline CDR1 is ENHRY and CDR2 SYGVKD. The length of the CDR3 is 13 residues. Trimming took off 5 bases at V and 8 bases at J, with 13 bases between the two ends. With respect to this clonotype: Its specificity is not known.

The sample consisted of CD8+ T cells from cultured PBMCs, taken from culture after CMV antigen stimulation. The receptor's source is a human donor in good health (CMV status not recorded). Some clones in this sample may be carry-over from other donors' samples. This rearrangement joins TRBV10-3 to TRBJ2-1; D could derive from TRBD1 or TRBD2 (5 bases each). CDR3 sequence reads: CAISRDGWDEQFF. CDR3 coding DNA: TGTGCCATCAGTCGGGACGGGTGGGATGAGCAGTTCTTC.